The sequence of this TCR beta chain was determined in a study of blood T cell repertoires in COVID-19. In the original analysis: By means of reference gene primer amplification, nucleated cell counts were estimated. Method: immunoSEQ multiplex PCR; TCRdb's copy keeps in-frame clones and lacks some. V and J calls and clone size follow that table, whereas D and trimming were derived from the DNA. The sample lists under 350,000 clones; 70% to 90% were seen once. Participants were aged roughly 18 to 89 years from around 25 US areas. Symptom resolution, clearance, or two negative PCRs marked the recovered donors of Cohort 3. There are 16 residues in the CDR3.

The V gene is TRBV1, the J gene TRBJ2-5; the D call in the table, TRBD1, was not verified against the DNA. TRBV1 is given as a pseudogene. The sequenced material came from PBMCs or T cells enriched from blood (not recorded which). This TCR came from a man between 25 and 39 years old who had recovered from COVID-19. This chain's CDR3 is CTSSPSHSGALETQYF. The DNA for the CDR3 is TGCACCAGCAGCCCCTCCCATTCAGGGGCCCTAGAGACCCAGTACTTC.